One sample yielded the 27 T cell receptor beta chains listed below, sequenced in a study of T cells in Graves' hyperthyroidism and ophthalmopathy. Amplified TCR beta CDR3 regions derived from RNA transcripts. The TCR CDR3 first-round RT-PCR relied on the HTBI primer set. TCRdb re-derived calls from the multiplex PCR reads in MiXCR, one entry per CDR3 protein. Among 650,000 to 750,000 distinct CDR3 sequences listed, 14% were seen once. Sequencing used blood. These receptor sequences come from a young woman with Graves' hyperthyroidism.

This clonotype was found many times. This sequence joins TRBV3-1 and TRBJ1-6, with 7 nucleotides matching TRBD1. The germline V gene encodes CDR1 LGHDT and CDR2 YNNKEL (reference sequence). Unmatched junction bases numbered 10, after V lost 1 base and J lost 10 bases. The length of the CDR3 is 16 residues. For the CDR3, the DNA is TGTGCCAGCAGCCAAGGCAGACAGGGCTCTGGGTCACCCCTCCACTTT. Amino acids: CASSQGRQGSGSPLHF.

As to this clonotype: With a much larger clone just one base away, this may be a read error. The V call is TRBV11-2, the J call TRBJ2-7, with D tentatively TRBD2 (6 bases). The CDR3 consists of 13 residues. The V gene lost 6 bases and the J gene lost 7 bases, with 16 bases spanning the gap. Germline assignment: CDR1 SGHAT and CDR2 FQNNGV. The CDR3 nucleotides are TGTGCCAGCAGTGAAGCGCGGGAAGCTGAGCAGTACTTC. It specifies CASSEAREAEQYF.

The chain is built from TRBV19 and TRBJ1-4; tentatively, D is TRBD1 (6 bases). The CDR3 runs 16 residues. The V end lost 5 bases, the J end lost 5 bases, and 18 bases lay between the germline ends. CDR1 and CDR2 (germline): LNHDA, SQIVND (reference sequence). In DNA, the CDR3 is TGTGCCAGTAGTGCGACCCGGACAGCTATCAATGAAAAACTGTTTTTT. Its protein is CASSATRTAINEKLFF.

V and J are TRBV6-2 or TRBV6-3 and TRBJ2-7, with TRBD1 as a possible D gene (6 bases). V was pared by 6 bases and J by 2 bases, with 17 bases between. Germline V gives CDR1 MNHEY, CDR2 SVGEGT. The CDR3 is 15 amino acids. Here the CDR3 DNA reads TGTGCCAGCAGGCCCAACCGGGACACCACCTACGAGCAGTACTTC. It specifies CASRPNRDTTYEQYF.

In the case of this clonotype: A much larger clone is a single base away; this may be a read error. V and J are TRBV13 and TRBJ2-1; tentative D call: TRBD1 (6 bases). V was shortened by 5 bases and J by 6 bases, with 8 bases between the two germline ends. In germline, CDR1 is PRHDT, CDR2 FYEKMQ (reference sequence). The CDR3 runs 12 residues. The DNA for the CDR3 is TGTGCCAGCAGCAACAGGGTCAATGAGCAGTTCTTC. This sequence encodes CASSNRVNEQFF.

This clonotype was recorded many times. The chain employs TRBV7-8 and TRBJ2-5; D not certain. CDR3 length: 14 amino acids. Germline lookup yields CDR1 SGHVS and CDR2 FQNEAQ. Deletions cut 4 bases from V and 1 base from J, with 10 bases between. CDR3 protein: CASSSDGSQETQYF. Here the CDR3 DNA reads TGTGCCAGCAGCTCTGATGGGTCCCAAGAGACCCAGTACTTC.

This chain links TRBV7-2 with TRBJ1-1; TRBD1 agrees at 10 bases. This CDR3 is built from 15 residues. The germline gives CDR1 SGHTA, CDR2 FQGNSA. The trim removed 5 bases at V and 5 bases at J, leaving 8 bases unmatched. Here the CDR3 reads CASSPGDRGRTEAFF. In nucleotides, the CDR3 is TGTGCCAGCAGCCCGGGGGACAGGGGCAGAACTGAAGCTTTCTTT.

This clonotype was detected many times. The chain links TRBV11-1 to TRBJ2-3; D not resolved. The germline V and J ends were trimmed by 5 bases and 0 bases, with 6 bases remaining between them. Germline loops: CDR1 SGHAT, CDR2 FQDESV (reference sequence). The CDR3 runs 13 residues. CDR3 loop: CASSDTSTDTQYF. For the CDR3, the DNA is TGTGCCAGCAGCGACACTAGCACAGATACGCAGTATTTT.

This clonotype occurred a few times. This chain joins TRBV20-1 and TRBJ2-6, with D tentatively TRBD2 (6 bases). The CDR3 runs to 15 residues. Germline V gene sequence: CDR1 DFQATT, CDR2 SNEGSKA (reference sequence). Trimming pared 4 bases from V and 2 bases from J, leaving 12 bases between. CDR3 sequence: CSATRGSAGANVLTF. CDR3 nucleotides: TGCAGTGCTACCCGGGGGAGCGCTGGGGCCAACGTCCTGACTTTC.

This clonotype was found once. The chain recombines TRBV7-2 with TRBJ1-1; 9 nucleotides align to TRBD1. The length of the CDR3 is 14 residues. The V segment lost 8 bases and the J segment 1 base; nucleotides outside the gene matches: 5. Germline V CDR1 and CDR2: SGHTA, FQGNSA. The CDR3 protein is CASGPGQGNTEAFF. CDR3 in DNA: TGTGCCAGCGGCCCGGGACAGGGGAACACTGAAGCTTTCTTT.

The chain combines TRBV7-2 with TRBJ2-3, with D hard to call. The CDR3 is 12 residues long. The germline gives CDR1 SGHTA, CDR2 FQGNSA. V was cut by 2 bases and J by 6 bases, with 6 bases left in between. The CDR3 sequence: CASSLILDTQYF. For the CDR3, the DNA is TGTGCCAGCAGCTTAATTTTGGATACGCAGTATTTT. Combining the CDR3 with reference TRBV7-2 and TRBJ2-3 gives the whole variable domain GAGVSQSPSNKVTEKGKDVELRCDPISGHTALYWYRQSLGQGLEFLIYFQGNSAPDKSGLPSDRFSAERTGGSVSTLTIQRTQQEDSAVYLCASSLILDTQYFGPGTRLTVL.

This clonotype has at least ten counts. The V call is TRBV20-1, the J call TRBJ1-5; D is perhaps TRBD1 (6 bases). This CDR3 has 17 amino acids. Germline lookup yields CDR1 DFQATT and CDR2 SNEGSKA (reference sequence). The V gene lost 0 bases and the J gene lost 2 bases, with 17 bases spanning the gap. The CDR3 reads CSARDRGGGNGNQPQHF. In nucleotides, the CDR3 is TGCAGTGCTAGAGATCGCGGAGGGGGGAACGGCAATCAGCCCCAGCATTTT.

This clonotype has a count of ten or more. This sequence joins TRBV12-3 or TRBV12-4 and TRBJ2-7; D is ambiguous. The V end lost 6 bases, the J end lost 0 bases, and 12 bases lay between the germline ends. There are 14 residues in the CDR3. CDR3 residues: CASRLTHSSYEQYF. The CDR3 region has the DNA TGTGCCAGCAGGCTGACACATAGCTCCTACGAGCAGTACTTC.

This clonotype has ten or more counts. The rearrangement links TRBV6-1 to TRBJ2-5; D not resolved. V lost 5 bases, J lost 5 bases, and 12 bases lay in between. Germline V gene sequence: CDR1 MNHNS, CDR2 SASEGT. The CDR3 runs 13 residues. CDR3 region: CASSNTRRETQYF. CDR3 bases: TGTGCCAGCAGTAACACACGGCGGGAGACCCAGTACTTC.

In its sample, this clonotype was seen many times. This rearrangement joins TRBV28 to TRBJ1-5; TRBD1 is a possible D gene (5 bases). Per germline, CDR1 MDHEN and CDR2 SYDVKM. This CDR3 comprises 16 residues. Deletions cut 3 bases from V and 3 bases from J, with 15 bases between. The CDR3 protein is CASSFLGDGTNQPQHF. The CDR3 DNA is TGTGCCAGCAGTTTCCTGGGGGACGGCACCAATCAGCCCCAGCATTTT. The variable domain in full, completed from reference TRBV28 and TRBJ1-5, reads DVKVTQSSRYLVKRTGEKVFLECVQDMDHENMFWYRQDPGLGLRLIYFSYDVKMKEKGDIPEGYSVSREKKERFSLILESASTNQTSMYLCASSFLGDGTNQPQHFGDGTRLSIL.

The table lists this clonotype with many counts. The rearrangement joins TRBV2 to TRBJ1-2, with TRBD1 identical over 9 bases. V lost 1 base and J lost 5; bases outside the gene matches: 2. CDR3 length: 14 residues. Per germline, CDR1 SNHLY and CDR2 FYNNEI. For the CDR3, the DNA is TGTGCCAGCAGTGAAGGGACAGGGGTTTATGGCTACACCTTC. This encodes CASSEGTGVYGYTF.

This clonotype was observed many times. CDR3 sequence reads: CASSPSIAGENTGELFF. The CDR3, as DNA: TGTGCCAGCAGCCCGTCCATAGCGGGTGAGAACACCGGGGAGCTGTTTTTT. The chain uses TRBV13 and TRBJ2-2, with 7 positions matching TRBD2. The V and J ends lost 5 bases and 1 base, in that order; junction bases with no gene match: 10. The CDR3 runs 17 residues. Germline CDR1 PRHDT, CDR2 FYEKMQ (reference sequence). Drawing the rest from reference TRBV13 and TRBJ2-2, the complete variable domain is AAGVIQSPRHLIKEKRETATLKCYPIPRHDTVYWYQQGPGQDPQFLISFYEKMQSDKGSIPDRFSAQQFSDYHSELNMSSLELGDSALYFCASSPSIAGENTGELFFGEGSRLTVL.

This clonotype was recorded at least ten times. V and J are TRBV12-3 or TRBV12-4 and TRBJ1-1, with D maybe TRBD1 (5 bases). Deletions cut 4 bases from V and 11 bases from J, with 17 bases between. There are 13 residues in the CDR3. The CDR3 spells CASSSFKGGAAFF. In DNA form, the CDR3 reads TGTGCCAGCAGTTCGTTTAAGGGCGGGGCGGCTTTCTTT.

This clonotype was seen a handful of times. The rearrangement joins TRBV7-9 to TRBJ2-7; D remains ambiguous. Trimming removed 10 bases from V and 6 bases from J, with 19 bases in between. The CDR3 is 13 amino acids. CDR1 and CDR2 from the germline V gene are SEHNR and FQNEAQ (reference sequence). CDR3 amino acids: CAISPQTGPEQYF. The CDR3 DNA reads as TGTGCCATCTCCCCTCAGACCGGTCCCGAGCAGTACTTC.

Notes on this clonotype: One end of the junction fails to match germline, which may point to a read error. The chain is built from TRBV11-2 and TRBJ2-7; 10 nucleotides line up with TRBD1. The CDR3 totals 18 residues. Germline CDR1 is SGHAT and CDR2 is FQNNGV. CDR3 DNA sequence: TGTGCCAGCAGCCTAGAACTATACGGGACAGGGGCTAACTACGAGCAGTACTTC. Translating it yields CASSLELYGTGANYEQYF. Complete variable domain (other parts from reference TRBV11-2 and TRBJ2-7): EAGVAQSPRYKIIEKRQSVAFWCNPISGHATLYWYQQILGQGPKLLIQFQNNGVVDDSQLPKDRFSAERLKGVDSTLKIQPAKLEDSAVYLCASSLELYGTGANYEQYFGPGTRLTVT.

This clonotype has at least ten counts. The chain combines TRBV2 with TRBJ1-2; no clear D. The V and J ends lost 7 bases and 4 bases respectively, with 19 bases between them. The germline V gene has CDR1 SNHLY and CDR2 FYNNEI. This CDR3 comprises 15 residues. CDR3 region: CASTRTGSQLYGYTF. The CDR3 nucleotides read TGTGCCAGCACACGTACTGGGAGCCAGCTCTATGGCTACACCTTC.

The rearrangement joins TRBV27 to TRBJ2-2, with D possibly TRBD2 on 5 matching bases. CDR1 is MNHEY and CDR2 is SMNVEV in the germline V gene (reference sequence). The CDR3 has 15 residues. Trimming shortened V by 2 bases and J by 4 bases, and 11 bases separated the two germline ends. The CDR3, as DNA: TGTGCCAGCAGTTTAAGTGGGAGAGGCACCGGGGAGCTGTTTTTT. Protein sequence: CASSLSGRGTGELFF.

This clonotype has ten or more counts. The chain combines TRBV2 with TRBJ2-5, with 9 bases aligning to TRBD1. The CDR3 contains 14 residues. The V segment lost 8 bases and the J segment 2 bases; nucleotides outside the gene matches: 6. Germline V gene data show CDR1 as SNHLY and CDR2 as FYNNEI. The CDR3 region has the DNA TGTGCCAGCCTCCGGGACAGGGATCAAGAGACCCAGTACTTC. Protein product: CASLRDRDQETQYF.

J is TRBJ2-3 and V is TRBV2; D gene uncertain. The V end lost 8 bases, the J end lost 4 bases, and 13 bases lay between the germline ends. This CDR3 comprises 13 residues. Germline V lookup: CDR1 SNHLY, CDR2 FYNNEI. The CDR3 DNA reads as TGTGCCAGCGGGGTTCTTAGCTCAGATACGCAGTATTTT. Translating it yields CASGVLSSDTQYF.

The rearrangement links TRBV5-1 to TRBJ2-2; 8 bases line up with TRBD1. The CDR3 runs 17 residues. The trim removed 0 bases at V and 3 bases at J, leaving 7 bases unmatched. Germline CDR1 reads SGHRS; CDR2 reads YFSETQ. In DNA, the CDR3 is TGCGCCAGCAGCTTGGGGTCCGACAGGGGTTACACCGGGGAGCTGTTTTTT. It codes for CASSLGSDRGYTGELFF.

This clonotype has a count of ten or more. The gene calls are TRBV30 and TRBJ2-3; D unclear. CDR3 length: 18 residues. V was trimmed by 0 bases and J by 0 bases, leaving 19 bases between them. CDR1 is GTSNPN, CDR2 SVGIG, per germline (reference sequence). The CDR3 region is CAWSVGRTPQASTDTQYF. In DNA form, the CDR3 reads TGTGCCTGGAGTGTAGGCAGAACCCCTCAAGCCAGCACAGATACGCAGTATTTT.

V and J are TRBV24-1 and TRBJ1-2; 9 nucleotides match TRBD1. Germline V lookup: CDR1 KGHDR, CDR2 SFDVKD. J gave up 7 bases and V 2 bases, and 10 bases lay outside the gene matches. This CDR3 is 16 amino acids long. The CDR3 protein is CATSDSRTGAVGGYTF. In nucleotides, the CDR3 is TGTGCCACCAGTGATTCCCGGACAGGGGCGGTAGGTGGCTACACCTTC.